This T cell receptor (beta chain) is drawn from a study of metastatic and nonmetastatic thyroid tumors. Findings and limits, study-wide: For both blood and tumor, malignant thyroid tumors reportedly showed significantly higher TCR beta diversity than benign nodules did.

This CDR3 contains 12 residues. Looked up from germline, CDR1 is MNHNS and CDR2 is SASEGT. The V gene lost 5 bases and the J gene lost 2 bases, with 6 bases spanning the gap. This clone was recorded many times. Its antigen is undetermined. Each patient came to thyroid surgery without any prior treatment (of any kind). How the authors handled the data: In papillary thyroid cancer, a distant-metastasis classifier was built using CDR3 differences across clinicopathological groups. MiXCR was used by TCRdb to re-call the PCR reads. The V and J calls and clone size come from TCRdb's table, not from the authors' own analysis. The top ten clones hold approximately 10% of a sample with some 41,000 clones, roughly 3.2% of them seen once.

This clonotype was obtained from a female donor with papillary thyroid cancer or a benign thyroid nodule (not recorded which). Some clones in this sample may be carry-over from other donors' samples. The V gene is TRBV6-1, the J gene TRBJ1-1, with D hard to call. Source material: blood. CDR3 sequence (DNA): TGTGCCAGCAGTTACAGTAACACTGAAGCTTTCTTT. Protein sequence: CASSYSNTEAFF.